This T cell receptor (beta chain) was observed in a study of T cells after yellow fever vaccination. This CDR3 comprises 17 residues. Germline assignment: CDR1 WSHSY and CDR2 SAAADI. V lost 2 bases to trimming and J lost 8 bases, with 24 bases between them. MiXCR, applied by TCRdb to the 5' RACE reads, yields one record per CDR3 protein. The table lists hundreds of thousands of distinct CDR3 sequences, roughly 12% of them singletons. The chain recombines TRBV10-2 with TRBJ1-1; D is unclear. The receptor comes from a man under 40 who received the YFV17D yellow fever vaccine. The source material was PBMCs, sampled on the day of the yellow fever booster vaccination. The CDR3 reads CASSEKFFLPGPFEAFF. The CDR3 DNA reads TGCGCCAGCAGTGAGAAATTTTTCTTACCTGGCCCCTTCGAAGCTTTCTTT.